The 32 T cell receptor beta chains below all came from one sample that was sequenced in a study of cytomegalovirus exposure and HLA in healthy donors. Primers for the PCR totalled 60 Vbeta and 13 Jbeta. The protocol was immunoSEQ multiplex PCR, while the TCRdb copy is restricted to in-frame clones and leaves out a portion. The data contain around 210,000 clones, roughly 84% of them singletons. Sequences were obtained from PBMCs. These receptors all stem from a girl aged 2-10 years in good health and CMV-seronegative.

The sample holds one count of this clone. The CDR3 spells CASSTRAGTDTQYF. CDR3 nucleotides: TGTGCCAGCAGCACCCGAGCGGGCACAGATACGCAGTATTTT. This rearrangement joins TRBV21-1 to TRBJ2-3; the table's D call TRBD2 went unverified against the DNA. TRBV21-1 is classified as a pseudogene. This CDR3 has 14 amino acids.

V and J are TRBV11-2 and TRBJ1-5; TRBD1 is a possible D gene (5 bases). The germline V and J ends were trimmed by 1 base and 4 bases, with 14 bases remaining between them. The CDR3 consists of 16 residues. CDR1 and CDR2 from the germline V gene are SGHAT and FQNNGV. CDR3 protein: CASSLVGPGKNQPQHF. CDR3 in DNA: TGTGCCAGCAGCTTAGTAGGTCCAGGGAAAAATCAGCCCCAGCATTTT.

The rearrangement joins TRBV21-1 to TRBJ1-1. TRBV21-1 is given as a pseudogene. The CDR3 length is 15 residues. CDR3 protein: CASSKGGGLNTEAFF. The CDR3 DNA is TGTGCCAGCAGCAAAGGAGGCGGTCTGAACACTGAAGCTTTCTTT.

This chain links TRBV6-6 with TRBJ2-7; 10 nucleotides agree with TRBD1. The germline gives CDR1 MNHNY, CDR2 SVGAGI (reference sequence). The CDR3 extends over 15 amino acids. Losses at the gene ends were 6 bases for V and 4 bases for J; bases not matched to a gene: 9. The CDR3 DNA reads as TGTGCCAGCAGCGCCGGGACAGGGGACCTGTACGAGCAGTACTTC. This translates into CASSAGTGDLYEQYF.

J is TRBJ1-6 and V is TRBV7-8, with 7 bases that match TRBD1. Germline lookup yields CDR1 SGHVS and CDR2 FQNEAQ. After removal of 5 bases from V and 8 bases from J, the junction contained 9 bases not matched to a gene. CDR3 length equals 15 residues. The CDR3 DNA follows: TGTGCCAGCAGCGACGACAGGGTCGGGTATTCACCCCTCCACTTT. Protein sequence: CASSDDRVGYSPLHF.

V usage is TRBV30 and J usage is TRBJ2-4, with TRBD1 matching over 10 bases. V shed 0 bases, J shed 7 bases, and the junction held 9 bases outside the gene matches. The germline V gene encodes CDR1 GTSNPN and CDR2 SVGIG (reference sequence). CDR3 length equals 16 residues. CDR3 region: CAWSVGGDRGWNIQYF. Written as DNA, the CDR3 is TGTGCCTGGAGTGTAGGGGGGGACAGGGGATGGAACATTCAGTACTTC.

This clone was detected only once. This rearrangement joins TRBV12-5 to TRBJ2-1, with 12 bases fitting TRBD2. The CDR3 length is 17 residues. The germline V gene encodes CDR1 LGHNT and CDR2 FRNRAP. Unmatched junction bases numbered 12, after V lost 3 bases and J lost 9 bases. For the CDR3, the DNA is TGTGCTAGTGGTTTCCCCGGGGCGACTAGCGGGAGTAGTGAGCAGTTCTTC. Encoded protein: CASGFPGATSGSSEQFF.

The chain combines TRBV23-1 with TRBJ2-7; D gene uncertain. TRBV23-1 carries the ORF label, with uncertain function. V was trimmed by 4 bases and J by 2 bases, leaving 9 bases between them. The CDR3 covers 13 residues. The CDR3 is CASSRRVTYEQYF. The CDR3 DNA reads as TGCGCCAGCAGTCGTCGAGTAACCTACGAGCAGTACTTC.

This clone was detected only a few times. CDR3: CASRPSGGGNEQFF. The DNA of the CDR3 is TGTGCCAGCAGACCTAGCGGGGGGGGCAATGAGCAGTTCTTC. This chain uses TRBV7-8 with TRBJ2-1, with 12 bases identical to TRBD2. This CDR3 spans 14 amino acids. Per germline, CDR1 SGHVS and CDR2 FQNEAQ. Germline trimming cut 6 bases from V and 6 bases from J; bases unmatched to any gene: 3.

J is TRBJ1-6 and V is TRBV6-1, with D tentatively TRBD1 (6 bases). This CDR3 is built from 15 residues. V lost 8 bases to trimming and J lost 4 bases, with 15 bases between them. Germline CDR1 reads MNHNS; CDR2 reads SASEGT. CDR3 DNA sequence: TGTGCCAGCCTGGGGATGCAGGGGTATAATTCACCCCTCCACTTT. It specifies CASLGMQGYNSPLHF.

The gene calls are TRBV9 and TRBJ2-3, with 7 bases identical to TRBD1. CDR1 is SGDLS and CDR2 is YYNGEE in the germline V gene. V lost 2 bases and J lost 3; bases outside the gene matches: 3. CDR3 length: 14 amino acids. The DNA of the CDR3 is TGTGCCAGCAGCGTGACAGGGATGACAGATACGCAGTATTTT. This gives the protein CASSVTGMTDTQYF.

This clone was observed a few times. This rearrangement joins TRBV23-1 to TRBJ1-1, with unresolved D. TRBV23-1 is identified as an open reading frame with a role that is uncertain. V gave up 3 bases and J gave up 1 base, with 15 bases separating them. The CDR3 has 16 residues. The CDR3 DNA sequence: TGCGCCAGCAGTCATCTCCCTCCTGACACGAACACTGAAGCTTTCTTT. Encoded protein: CASSHLPPDTNTEAFF.

Only one count was recorded for this clone. The gene calls are TRBV6-1 and TRBJ2-3, with D unresolved. Germline CDR1 reads MNHNS; CDR2 reads SASEGT. V lost 6 bases, J lost 2 bases, and 9 bases lay in between. The CDR3 is 13 residues long. The CDR3 DNA sequence: TGTGCCAGCAGGACAAGTTCCACAGATACGCAGTATTTT. Protein product: CASRTSSTDTQYF.

The genes are TRBV18 and TRBJ1-2; TRBD1 is a possible D gene (6 bases). The germline V gene has CDR1 KGHSH and CDR2 LQKENI. The CDR3 has 12 residues. With 6 bases removed from V and 2 bases from J, the gap between germline ends came to 7 bases. Written as DNA, the CDR3 is TGTGCCAGCTCGGGACAAAACTATGGCTACACCTTC. It specifies CASSGQNYGYTF.

The chain has TRBV11-2 and TRBJ1-2, with no clear D. The CDR3 loop spans 12 amino acids. The V and J ends lost 3 bases and 4 bases respectively, with 6 bases between them. Germline CDR1 is SGHAT and CDR2 is FQNNGV. CDR3 sequence: CASSFAGYGYTF. CDR3 nucleotides: TGTGCCAGCAGCTTCGCAGGCTATGGCTACACCTTC.

The V gene is TRBV5-4, the J gene TRBJ1-1; TRBD1 might be the D (5 bases). The CDR3 runs 14 residues. The germline gives CDR1 SGHNT, CDR2 YYREEE (reference sequence). The V and J ends lost 0 bases and 1 base respectively, with 7 bases between them. The CDR3: CASSLEGSNTEAFF. In DNA form, the CDR3 reads TGTGCCAGCAGCTTGGAGGGGTCGAACACTGAAGCTTTCTTT.

This sequence joins TRBV7-2 and TRBJ1-2, with TRBD1 as a possible D gene (6 bases). V was trimmed by 2 bases and J by 7 bases, leaving 20 bases between them. The CDR3 extends over 16 amino acids. Germline V gene lookup returns CDR1 SGHTA and CDR2 FQGNSA. The CDR3 is CASSLLWGRGAGGYTF. The CDR3 DNA is TGTGCCAGCAGCTTACTCTGGGGGAGGGGGGCTGGTGGCTACACCTTC.

The rearrangement joins TRBV30 to TRBJ1-4; D ambiguous. The CDR3 runs to 15 residues. CDR1 is GTSNPN, CDR2 SVGIG, per germline (reference sequence). The ends were cut back, 0 bases at V and 7 bases at J, with 15 bases in the middle. The CDR3 loop is CAWSVARELIEKLFF. CDR3 DNA: TGTGCCTGGAGTGTAGCCCGGGAATTAATTGAAAAACTGTTTTTT. The full variable domain, its missing parts supplied by reference TRBV30 and TRBJ1-4, is SQTIHQWPATLVQPVGSPLSLECTVEGTSNPNLYWYRQAAGRGLQLLFYSVGIGQISSEVPQNLSASRPQDRQFILSSKKLLLSDSGFYLCAWSVARELIEKLFFGSGTQLSVL.

This clone was recorded a few times. In nucleotides, the CDR3 is TGTGCCAGCAGTGAAGGAGGGACAAGCTATCAGCCCCAGCATTTT. Its protein product is CASSEGGTSYQPQHF. The chain has TRBV6-1 and TRBJ1-5; TRBD1 might be the D (6 bases). The germline V and J ends were trimmed by 1 base and 5 bases, with 12 bases remaining between them. CDR1 is MNHNS and CDR2 is SASEGT in the germline V gene. The CDR3 consists of 15 residues.

This clone is a singleton in its sample. This chain uses TRBV14 with TRBJ1-6; D is perhaps TRBD1 (5 bases). Per germline, CDR1 SGHDN and CDR2 FVKESK. This CDR3 region has 14 residues. V gave up 4 bases and J gave up 9 bases, with 13 bases separating them. The CDR3 is CASSRARVSSPLHF. The CDR3 DNA sequence: TGTGCCAGCAGCCGCGCCAGGGTTAGTTCACCCCTCCACTTT. The full variable domain, completed using reference TRBV14 and TRBJ1-6, is EAGVTQFPSHSVIEKGQTVTLRCDPISGHDNLYWYRRVMGKEIKFLLHFVKESKQDESGMPNNRFLAERTGGTYSTLKVQPAELEDSGVYFCASSRARVSSPLHFGNGTRLTVT.

V and J are TRBV5-1 and TRBJ2-7; D is perhaps TRBD2 (6 bases). The V and J ends lost 4 bases and 6 bases respectively, with 17 bases between them. The germline CDR1 and CDR2 sequences are SGHRS and YFSETQ. The length of the CDR3 is 14 residues. For the CDR3, the DNA is TGCGCCAGCAGCCCCGGGACTCTCCCCCTCGAGCAGTACTTC. Its translation: CASSPGTLPLEQYF.

The V call is TRBV29-1, the J call TRBJ1-1; 7 bases map to TRBD1. The CDR3 is made up of 15 amino acids. Unmatched junction bases numbered 8, after V lost 4 bases and J lost 0 bases. CDR1 is SQVTM and CDR2 is ANQGSEA in the germline V gene. CDR3 DNA: TGCAGCGTTGGGGCCCGACAGGGTGTGAACACTGAAGCTTTCTTT. Protein sequence: CSVGARQGVNTEAFF. Filled out from reference TRBV29-1 and TRBJ1-1, the complete variable domain reads SAVISQKPSRDICQRGTSLTIQCQVDSQVTMMFWYRQQPGQSLTLIATANQGSEATYESGFVIDKFPISRPNLTFSTLTVSNMSPEDSSIYLCSVGARQGVNTEAFFGQGTRLTVV.

The chain uses TRBV14 and TRBJ2-3, with D possibly TRBD2 on 5 matching bases. The CDR3 has 16 residues. The germline V gene has CDR1 SGHDN and CDR2 FVKESK. Trimming shortened V by 4 bases and J by 1 base, and 15 bases separated the two germline ends. DNA of the CDR3: TGTGCCAGCAGCCCTCCCGGAACTAGGGGCACAGATACGCAGTATTTT. This codes for CASSPPGTRGTDTQYF.

Regarding this clone: A read error may produce the germline difference seen at one junction end. The chain uses TRBV5-1 and TRBJ2-2, with D possibly matching TRBD1 (5 bases). The germline gives CDR1 SGHRS, CDR2 YFSETQ. This CDR3 contains 15 residues. The CDR3 region is CASSLKVQGTEELFF. The CDR3 nucleotides read TGCGCCAGCAGCTTAAAGGTTCAGGGCACCGAGGAGCTGTTTTTT.

The chain is built from TRBV5-4 and TRBJ2-4, with D possibly being TRBD2 (6 bases). V lost 4 bases, J lost 0 bases, and 14 bases lay in between. The V gene's germline CDR1 is SGHNT and CDR2 YYREEE (reference sequence). The CDR3 sequence is 16 residues long. CDR3 region: CASSVGGSVAKNIQYF. In nucleotides, the CDR3 is TGTGCCAGCAGCGTCGGAGGGTCGGTAGCCAAAAACATTCAGTACTTC. Supplemented by reference TRBV5-4 and TRBJ2-4, the full variable domain reads ETGVTQSPTHLIKTRGQQVTLRCSSQSGHNTVSWYQQALGQGPQFIFQYYREEENGRGNFPPRFSGLQFPNYSSELNVNALELDDSALYLCASSVGGSVAKNIQYFGAGTRLSVL.

This clone was seen just once. The V call is TRBV28, the J call TRBJ2-3; TRBD2 is a possible D gene (7 bases). The CDR3 has 16 amino acids. V was cut by 5 bases and J by 1 base, with 16 bases left in between. The V gene's germline CDR1 is MDHEN and CDR2 SYDVKM. The CDR3 spells CASSRKGRGGTDTQYF. Here the CDR3 DNA reads TGTGCCAGCAGTCGAAAAGGGAGGGGGGGCACAGATACGCAGTATTTT. Variable domain in full (rest from reference TRBV28 and TRBJ2-3): DVKVTQSSRYLVKRTGEKVFLECVQDMDHENMFWYRQDPGLGLRLIYFSYDVKMKEKGDIPEGYSVSREKKERFSLILESASTNQTSMYLCASSRKGRGGTDTQYFGPGTRLTVL.

This sequence joins TRBV7-6 and TRBJ2-2; 8 bases are a match to TRBD1. Germline-derived CDR1 and CDR2 are SGHVS and FNYEAQ. After removal of 4 bases from V and 5 bases from J, the junction contained 6 bases not matched to a gene. The CDR3 has 15 amino acids. This chain's CDR3 is CASSWTGLETGELFF. For the CDR3, the DNA is TGTGCCAGCAGCTGGACAGGGTTGGAAACCGGGGAGCTGTTTTTT. The variable domain in full, completed from reference TRBV7-6 and TRBJ2-2, reads GAGVSQSPRYKVTKRGQDVALRCDPISGHVSLYWYRQALGQGPEFLTYFNYEAQQDKSGLPNDRFSAERPEGSISTLTIQRTEQRDSAMYRCASSWTGLETGELFFGEGSRLTVL.

This rearrangement joins TRBV6-5 to TRBJ1-1, with a weak D call TRBD1 (6 bases). V was cut by 3 bases and J by 3 bases, with 8 bases left in between. Per the germline V gene, CDR1 is MNHEY and CDR2 is SVGAGI. The CDR3 contains 13 residues. CDR3 bases: TGTGCCAGCAGTTATACAGGGCACACTGAAGCTTTCTTT. Amino acids: CASSYTGHTEAFF.

The count of this clone is one. The DNA for the CDR3 is TGTGCCTGGAGTGAAGGACTAGCGGCCAATGAGCAGTTCTTC. Translating it yields CAWSEGLAANEQFF. The chain has TRBV30 and TRBJ2-1; 10 bases map to TRBD2. Trimming removed 1 base from V and 6 bases from J; junction bases left unmatched: 3. This CDR3 spans 14 amino acids. Germline-derived CDR1 and CDR2 are GTSNPN and SVGIG (reference sequence).

About this clone: At one end the junction does not follow the germline gene, possibly because of a read error. The rearrangement links TRBV6-1 to TRBJ1-5; TRBD1 is a possible D gene (5 bases). CDR3 size: 15 residues. Per germline, CDR1 MNHNS and CDR2 SASEGT. The CDR3 reads CASREGETRNQPQHF. DNA for the CDR3: TGTGCCAGCAGGGAAGGGGAGACACGCAATCAGCCCCAGCATTTT.

The rearrangement uses TRBV5-8 and TRBJ2-1; 8 nucleotides agree with TRBD2. CDR3 length: 16 amino acids. Germline-derived CDR1 and CDR2 are SGHTS and YDEGEE. V dropped 4 bases and J dropped 5; count of bases not matched to a gene: 11. CDR3: CASSPSIGGAHNEQFF. The CDR3 DNA is TGTGCCAGCAGCCCATCTATCGGGGGGGCCCACAATGAGCAGTTCTTC.

This clone was seen just once. V gene TRBV5-6 combines with J gene TRBJ2-5, with TRBD1 identical over 7 bases. V gave up 0 bases and J gave up 4 bases; unmatched junction bases: 6. The germline V gene has CDR1 SGHDT and CDR2 YYEEEE. The CDR3 runs 15 residues. The chain's CDR3 is CASSLAGTVIETQYF. DNA of the CDR3: TGTGCCAGCAGCTTGGCCGGGACAGTAATAGAGACCCAGTACTTC.